In this sample, the clone carrying this T cell receptor beta chain turned up a few times. This record belongs to a study of blood T cell repertoires in COVID-19. Study as a whole: Samples came from the United States, Italy and Spain, spanning acute and convalescent COVID-19. The analysed material was cDNA or gDNA that came from T cells, B-cell-depleted T cells, or PBMCs.

Per the original data handling: Reference gene primer amplification yielded estimated nucleated cell counts. Sequenced by immunoSEQ multiplex PCR; TCRdb stores in-frame clones only, minus some. The V and J calls and clone size were taken over from that table, and D and trimming were inferred from the DNA. Found here are about 150,000 clones, about four fifths of them singletons; the top ten hold about 31%. The CDR3 extends over 17 amino acids. The V gene's germline CDR1 is SEHNR and CDR2 FQNEAQ (reference sequence). V was pared by 5 bases and J by 1 base, with 18 bases between. The chain combines TRBV7-9 with TRBJ1-5; TRBD1 might be the D (6 bases). The sequenced sample consisted of peripheral blood. The receptor was derived from a woman aged 60-75 years with acute or convalescent COVID-19. CDR3 coding DNA: TGTGCCAGCAGCCCGATCGGGGTGACAGGCAGCAATCAGCCCCAGCATTTT. Its translation: CASSPIGVTGSNQPQHF. Full variable domain (remainder filled in from reference TRBV7-9 and TRBJ1-5): DTGVSQNPRHKITKRGQNVTFRCDPISEHNRLYWYRQTLGQGPEFLTYFQNEAQLEKSRLLSDRFSAERPKGSFSTLEIQRTEQGDSAMYLCASSPIGVTGSNQPQHFGDGTRLSIL.